What follows are 21 T cell receptor beta chains derived from one specimen sequenced in a study of blood T cell repertoires in COVID-19. Clones were sequenced by immunoSEQ multiplex PCR, and TCRdb holds only the in-frame ones, with some missing. Among about 200,000 clones listed, around 84% were seen once. The sequencing sample was made of peripheral blood. These receptors all stem from a man aged 80 or over with acute or convalescent COVID-19.

The J gene is TRBJ2-5, the V gene TRBV6-1; 7 bases match TRBD1. Per the germline V gene, CDR1 is MNHNS and CDR2 is SASEGT. J gave up 6 bases and V 3 bases, and 10 bases lay outside the gene matches. The CDR3 extends over 15 amino acids. The DNA of the CDR3 is TGTGCCAGCAGTGACACCGGGACAGTTATAAAGACCCAGTACTTC. Protein: CASSDTGTVIKTQYF.

The CDR3 sequence is CASSIDKGSGLAGYNEQFF. CDR3 nucleotides: TGTGCCAGTAGTATAGATAAGGGGTCCGGACTAGCGGGATACAATGAGCAGTTCTTC. The rearrangement links TRBV19 to TRBJ2-1, with 12 bases identical to TRBD2. Germline trimming cut 0 bases from V and 4 bases from J; bases unmatched to any gene: 10. CDR1 LNHDA and CDR2 SQIVND come from the germline V gene (reference sequence). The CDR3 extends over 19 amino acids.

V gene TRBV18 combines with J gene TRBJ2-5; possible D gene TRBD1, 5 bases. The V and J ends lost 2 bases and 5 bases respectively, with 12 bases between them. The CDR3 loop spans 14 amino acids. Germline values: CDR1 KGHSH, CDR2 LQKENI. The CDR3 loop is CASSPRGTGETQYF. The CDR3 coding sequence is TGTGCCAGCTCACCAAGGGGAACCGGGGAGACCCAGTACTTC.

The J gene is TRBJ1-5, the V gene TRBV19; D not certain. The germline V gene has CDR1 LNHDA and CDR2 SQIVND (reference sequence). This CDR3 has 17 amino acids. Deletions cut 6 bases from V and 4 bases from J, with 22 bases between. The CDR3 DNA is TGTGCCAGTAGGGCCGCATTTTTGGCAGGTTCTAATCAGCCCCAGCATTTT. Protein: CASRAAFLAGSNQPQHF.

The V call is TRBV27, the J call TRBJ2-4; 7 nucleotides line up with TRBD2. Per germline, CDR1 MNHEY and CDR2 SMNVEV (reference sequence). CDR3 size: 14 residues. The J segment lost 7 bases and the V segment lost 5 bases, leaving 8 bases of the junction unmatched. CDR3 residues: CASSPAGLENIQYF. The CDR3 nucleotides read TGTGCCAGCAGTCCAGCGGGACTTGAGAACATTCAGTACTTC.

This chain joins TRBV24-1 and TRBJ2-1; D gene uncertain. CDR1 is KGHDR, CDR2 SFDVKD, per germline. This CDR3 contains 12 residues. Trimming took off 5 bases at V and 5 bases at J, with 6 bases between the two ends. CDR3 in DNA: TGTGCCACCAGTGTACAGCACAATGAGCAGTTCTTC. Protein: CATSVQHNEQFF.

The chain has TRBV7-2 and TRBJ2-4, with 8 bases matching TRBD2. The CDR3 is 19 residues long. J lost 1 base, V lost 5 bases, and 16 bases had no gene match. In germline, CDR1 is SGHTA, CDR2 FQGNSA. DNA for the CDR3: TGTGCCAGCAGCCAGGACCCGATAACTAGCGGAGCGGCCAAAAACATTCAGTACTTC. Translated: CASSQDPITSGAAKNIQYF.

V gene TRBV5-4 combines with J gene TRBJ1-1; 8 nucleotides match TRBD1. Germline CDR1 reads SGHNT; CDR2 reads YYREEE (reference sequence). J was trimmed by 5 bases and V by 4 bases; bases with no gene match: 13. The CDR3 covers 16 residues. CDR3 sequence (DNA): TGTGCCAGCAGCCCCGGACAGGGCGGTATTGGGACTGAAGCTTTCTTT. It translates to CASSPGQGGIGTEAFF.

The chain links TRBV6-2 or TRBV6-3 to TRBJ1-5; 9 positions agree with TRBD1. The germline CDR1 and CDR2 sequences are MNHEY and SVGEGT. The junction had 8 bases not matched to a gene; V was cut back by 1 base and J by 4 bases. CDR3 size: 17 residues. CDR3 DNA: TGTGCCAGCAGTTACTTACCGGGACAGGGTTGGAATCAGCCCCAGCATTTT. It specifies CASSYLPGQGWNQPQHF.

V gene TRBV28 combines with J gene TRBJ2-1, with unresolved D. Germline V CDR1 and CDR2: MDHEN, SYDVKM. This CDR3 is built from 15 residues. Trimming pared 9 bases from V and 0 bases from J, leaving 15 bases between. DNA for the CDR3: TGTGCCAGTTCGGAAGCGCTACTCTCCTACAATGAGCAGTTCTTC. It specifies CASSEALLSYNEQFF.

The chain joins TRBV5-1 to TRBJ2-7; D is possibly TRBD2 (6 bases). Trimming cost V 0 bases and J 3 bases, with 13 bases left between them. Germline values: CDR1 SGHRS, CDR2 YFSETQ. The CDR3 is made up of 15 amino acids. The CDR3 DNA reads TGCGCCAGCAGCTTGGTCGCGGGGAATCACTACGAGCAGTACTTC. Amino acid sequence: CASSLVAGNHYEQYF.

The V call is TRBV3-1 (or the pseudogene TRBV3-2), the J call TRBJ2-1, with a tentative D call TRBD2 (5 bases). V gave up 2 bases and J gave up 4 bases, with 12 bases separating them. From germline, CDR1 is LGHDT and CDR2 YNNKEL (reference sequence). The CDR3 runs 15 residues. The CDR3 nucleotides read TGTGCCAGCAGCCAAACCCCCCAGCGGTACAATGAGCAGTTCTTC. Translated: CASSQTPQRYNEQFF.

This clone was counted once. This chain uses TRBV6-5 with TRBJ2-5; maybe TRBD1 (5 bases). Germline V CDR1 and CDR2: MNHEY, SVGAGI. The V and J ends lost 7 bases and 2 bases respectively, with 8 bases between them. The CDR3 has 12 amino acids. CDR3 nucleotide sequence: TGTGCCAGCAATAACAGGCAAGAGACCCAGTACTTC. It translates to CASNNRQETQYF.

The gene calls are TRBV7-3 and TRBJ2-1, with 11 bases aligning to TRBD2. This CDR3 has 15 amino acids. Germline loops: CDR1 SGHTA, CDR2 FQGTGA. J lost 6 bases, V lost 4 bases, and 5 bases had no gene match. In nucleotides, the CDR3 is TGTGCCAGCAGCTCGCTAGCGGGAGGTGTCAATGAGCAGTTCTTC. Encoded protein: CASSSLAGGVNEQFF.

The chain joins TRBV27 to TRBJ1-3; maybe TRBD1 (6 bases). Per the germline V gene, CDR1 is MNHEY and CDR2 is SMNVEV (reference sequence). The CDR3 extends over 15 amino acids. The ends were cut back, 2 bases at V and 3 bases at J, with 11 bases in the middle. This CDR3 is CASSLRRGNGNTIYF. The CDR3 nucleotides are TGTGCCAGCAGTTTACGCAGGGGTAATGGAAACACCATATATTTT.

The rearrangement uses TRBV4-2 and TRBJ2-1; D gene unclear. V lost 2 bases and J 8 bases, leaving 13 bases between the germline ends. Germline V lookup: CDR1 LGHNA, CDR2 YNFKEQ. There are 14 residues in the CDR3. CDR3 in DNA: TGTGCCAGCAGCCAACGCGAGGTCCTCGATGAGCAGTTCTTC. It specifies CASSQREVLDEQFF.

This clone appeared once. The V call is TRBV30, the J call TRBJ2-3; no definite D call. CDR1 is GTSNPN and CDR2 is SVGIG in the germline V gene (reference sequence). Trimming pared 4 bases from V and 4 bases from J, leaving 12 bases between. The CDR3 has 13 residues. CDR3 DNA sequence: TGTGCCTGGACCTCGTCCCTAGCAGATACGCAGTATTTT. Translating it yields CAWTSSLADTQYF.

This clone showed up just a few times. The chain links TRBV3-1 (or the pseudogene TRBV3-2) to TRBJ1-6; 9 positions agree with TRBD1. J was trimmed by 10 bases and V by 4 bases; bases with no gene match: 20. CDR1 and CDR2 from the germline V gene are LGHDT and YNNKEL (reference sequence). The CDR3 runs 19 residues. CDR3 loop: CASSPQGRRDREGGSPLHF. The CDR3 region has the DNA TGTGCCAGCAGCCCTCAAGGACGGCGGGACAGGGAAGGGGGATCACCCCTCCACTTT.

This clone was recorded only once. The genes are TRBV19 and TRBJ1-5, with D hard to call. CDR3 length equals 13 residues. Germline V gene sequence: CDR1 LNHDA, CDR2 SQIVND (reference sequence). With 5 bases removed from V and 4 bases from J, the gap between germline ends came to 9 bases. The CDR3 DNA follows: TGTGCCAGTAGTTGGACTGGAAATCAGCCCCAGCATTTT. Encoded protein: CASSWTGNQPQHF.

The chain combines TRBV3-1 (or the pseudogene TRBV3-2) with TRBJ2-5; 11 nucleotides align to TRBD2. This CDR3 is built from 17 residues. Germline V gene lookup returns CDR1 LGHDT and CDR2 YNNKEL (reference sequence). The J segment lost 2 bases and the V segment lost 4 bases, leaving 9 bases of the junction unmatched. CDR3 residues: CASSLRILAGGQETQYF. The CDR3 bases are TGTGCCAGCAGCCTCCGCATTTTAGCGGGAGGGCAAGAGACCCAGTACTTC.

The V and J genes are TRBV15 and TRBJ1-3, with a tentative D call TRBD1 (6 bases). This CDR3 spans 17 amino acids. Germline CDR1 reads LNHNV; CDR2 reads YYDKDF (reference sequence). Trimming removed 1 base at V and 0 bases at J, with 13 bases between. CDR3 coding DNA: TGTGCCACCAGCAGAGGGGACATGCTCTTCTCTGGAAACACCATATATTTT. Amino acids: CATSRGDMLFSGNTIYF.